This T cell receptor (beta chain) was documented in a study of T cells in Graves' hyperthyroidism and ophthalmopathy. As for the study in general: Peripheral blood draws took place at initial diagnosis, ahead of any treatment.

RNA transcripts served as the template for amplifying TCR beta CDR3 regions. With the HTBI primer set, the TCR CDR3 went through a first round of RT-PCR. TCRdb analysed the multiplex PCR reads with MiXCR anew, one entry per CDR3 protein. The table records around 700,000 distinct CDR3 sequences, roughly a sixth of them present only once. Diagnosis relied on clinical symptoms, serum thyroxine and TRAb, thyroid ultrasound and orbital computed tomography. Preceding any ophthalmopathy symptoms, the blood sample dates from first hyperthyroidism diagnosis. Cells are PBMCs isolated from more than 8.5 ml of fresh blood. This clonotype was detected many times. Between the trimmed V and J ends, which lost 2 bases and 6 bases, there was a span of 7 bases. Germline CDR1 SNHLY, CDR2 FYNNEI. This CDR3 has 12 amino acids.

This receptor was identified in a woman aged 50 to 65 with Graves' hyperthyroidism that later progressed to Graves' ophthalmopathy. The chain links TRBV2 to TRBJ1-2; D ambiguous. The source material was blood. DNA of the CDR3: TGTGCCAGCAGTGAACCGCAGGATGGCTACACCTTC. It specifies CASSEPQDGYTF.